These 22 T cell receptor beta chains originate from one sample sequenced in a study of blood T cell repertoires in COVID-19. Libraries were prepared by immunoSEQ multiplex PCR; TCRdb keeps only in-frame clonotypes and omits some of them. The sample has about 260,000 clones; around 89% are singletons. Sequenced input: peripheral blood. The receptors were sampled from a man in his 60s who had recovered from COVID-19.

V and J are TRBV10-2 and TRBJ2-3; 8 nucleotides match TRBD2. CDR1 and CDR2 (germline): WSHSY, SAAADI. Trimming took 7 bases from V and 0 from J; bases not matched to a gene: 3. CDR3 length equals 14 residues. For the CDR3, the DNA is TGCGCCAGCACCGGGACTAGAAGCACAGATACGCAGTATTTT. It encodes CASTGTRSTDTQYF.

The chain combines TRBV10-2 with TRBJ1-1, with a tentative D call TRBD1 (5 bases). The CDR3 length is 11 residues. V dropped 2 bases and J dropped 8 bases, with 6 bases sitting between them. CDR1 and CDR2 from the germline V gene are WSHSY and SAAADI. CDR3 sequence: CASSEAGEAFF. The CDR3 nucleotides read TGCGCCAGCAGTGAGGCAGGGGAAGCTTTCTTT.

This clone was seen more than once but under ten times. The chain has TRBV6-4 and TRBJ1-2, with 12 bases that match TRBD1. The CDR3 has 15 amino acids. V was pared by 4 bases and J by 3 bases, with 3 bases of the junction left unmatched. The germline CDR1 and CDR2 sequences are MRHNA and SNTAGT. The CDR3 loop is CASSAGTGGYYGYTF. The CDR3 DNA reads as TGTGCCAGCAGTGCCGGGACAGGGGGCTACTATGGCTACACCTTC.

V gene TRBV19 combines with J gene TRBJ2-3; 12 nucleotides agree with TRBD2. This CDR3 contains 15 residues. CDR1 and CDR2 from the germline V gene are LNHDA and SQIVND (reference sequence). Trimming cost V 10 bases and J 6 bases; bases outside gene matches: 11. The CDR3 DNA reads as TGTGCCACTTCGACTAGCGGGGGCCAAAGGGATACGCAGTATTTT. This translates into CATSTSGGQRDTQYF.

The chain has TRBV15 and TRBJ2-2; 8 bases match TRBD1. V trimming: 1 base; J trimming: 3 bases; junction bases outside the gene matches: 4. Germline CDR1 is LNHNV and CDR2 is YYDKDF (reference sequence). The CDR3 spans 16 residues. CDR3 region: CATSRAGGLDTGELFF. CDR3 nucleotide sequence: TGTGCCACCAGCAGAGCAGGGGGCTTGGACACCGGGGAGCTGTTTTTT.

The genes are TRBV28 and TRBJ1-1; a possible D gene is TRBD1 (6 bases). The germline gives CDR1 MDHEN, CDR2 SYDVKM. Trimming stripped 3 bases from V and 0 bases from J, with 11 bases between. The CDR3 is 15 amino acids. CDR3 sequence: CASSLPPGVNTEAFF. In DNA, the CDR3 is TGTGCCAGCAGTTTGCCCCCAGGGGTGAACACTGAAGCTTTCTTT.

This CDR3 is CASRPVGGVPPYTQYF. CDR3 sequence (DNA): TGTGCCAGCAGACCCGTTGGGGGCGTCCCCCCTTATACGCAGTATTTT. This chain connects TRBV5-8 to TRBJ2-3; D possibly corresponds to TRBD1 (6 bases). V lost 5 bases, J lost 7 bases, and 23 bases lay in between. Germline V CDR1 and CDR2: SGHTS, YDEGEE. There are 16 residues in the CDR3. The full variable domain, rest sourced from reference TRBV5-8 and TRBJ2-3, is EAGVTQSPTHLIKTRGQQATLRCSPISGHTSVYWYQQALGLGLQFLLWYDEGEERNRGNFPPRFSGRQFPNYSSELNVNALELEDSALYLCASRPVGGVPPYTQYFGPGTRLTVL.

The chain carries TRBV12-1 and TRBJ1-1; TRBD1, the table's D call, was not compared with the DNA. TRBV12-1 corresponds to a pseudogene. CDR3 size: 12 residues. In DNA, the CDR3 is TGTGCCAGCAGCCCTGACAGCACTGAAGCTTTCTTT. Protein product: CASSPDSTEAFF.

The chain recombines TRBV11-2 with TRBJ2-7; TRBD2 agrees at 10 bases. This CDR3 spans 16 amino acids. V lost 5 bases to trimming and J lost 0 bases; unmatched junction nucleotides: 7. Germline lookup yields CDR1 SGHAT and CDR2 FQNNGV. CDR3 loop: CASSRRVAGGSYEQYF. Here the CDR3 DNA reads TGTGCCAGCAGCCGCCGAGTAGCGGGGGGCTCCTACGAGCAGTACTTC.

This clone was recorded once. This chain connects TRBV7-2 to TRBJ1-2; 10 bases map to TRBD1. The CDR3 consists of 14 residues. Germline loops: CDR1 SGHTA, CDR2 FQGNSA. Trimming removed 6 bases from V and 8 bases from J; junction bases left unmatched: 9. The CDR3: CASRHDRGQSGYTF. The DNA of the CDR3 is TGTGCCAGCAGACATGACAGGGGGCAGAGCGGCTACACCTTC.

This clone has a single count. The chain recombines TRBV19 with TRBJ2-3, with 13 positions matching TRBD2. The CDR3 is 17 residues long. Germline values: CDR1 LNHDA, CDR2 SQIVND (reference sequence). The V segment lost 7 bases and the J segment 4 bases; nucleotides outside the gene matches: 11. For the CDR3, the DNA is TGTGCCAGTACCCCCGCCACTAGCGGGGGGGCCCCAGATACGCAGTATTTT. It codes for CASTPATSGGAPDTQYF. The full variable domain, in which reference TRBV19 and TRBJ2-3 provide the parts outside the CDR3, is DGGITQSPKYLFRKEGQNVTLSCEQNLNHDAMYWYRQDPGQGLRLIYYSQIVNDFQKGDIAEGYSVSREKKESFPLTVTSAQKNPTAFYLCASTPATSGGAPDTQYFGPGTRLTVL.

The CDR3 sequence: CASSPGAGNNYGYTF. CDR3 nucleotide sequence: TGTGCCAGCTCACCAGGGGCAGGAAATAACTATGGCTACACCTTC. The chain links TRBV18 to TRBJ1-2; TRBD1 might be the D (5 bases). V was clipped by 2 bases and J by 1 base, with 11 bases between them. The CDR3 sequence is 15 residues long. From germline, CDR1 is KGHSH and CDR2 LQKENI.

The chain joins TRBV20-1 to TRBJ2-1, with D perhaps TRBD1 (6 bases). This CDR3 comprises 17 residues. From germline, CDR1 is DFQATT and CDR2 SNEGSKA (reference sequence). Trimming took off 3 bases at V and 0 bases at J, with 18 bases between the two ends. CDR3 amino acids: CSASSVTRGSSYNEQFF. For the CDR3, the DNA is TGCAGTGCTAGTTCCGTCACCAGGGGTAGCTCCTACAATGAGCAGTTCTTC.

V and J are TRBV2 and TRBJ1-2; maybe TRBD1 (6 bases). CDR3 length equals 15 residues. V lost 6 bases to trimming and J lost 1 base, with 15 bases between them. Germline V lookup: CDR1 SNHLY, CDR2 FYNNEI. CDR3 coding DNA: TGTGCCAGCAGGAACTCCGGGACACTTAACTATGGCTACACCTTC. Protein: CASRNSGTLNYGYTF.

This clone was picked up one time. V gene TRBV29-1 combines with J gene TRBJ2-1, with D maybe TRBD1 (6 bases). Trimming pared 8 bases from V and 4 bases from J, leaving 18 bases between. This CDR3 spans 14 amino acids. From germline, CDR1 is SQVTM and CDR2 ANQGSEA. This chain's CDR3 is CSTSNRDTYNEQFF. The DNA for the CDR3 is TGCAGCACCAGCAACCGGGACACATACAATGAGCAGTTCTTC.

The genes are TRBV5-6 and TRBJ2-7; D is possibly TRBD2 (6 bases). CDR1 is SGHDT, CDR2 YYEEEE, per germline. The CDR3 contains 14 residues. Trimming removed 4 bases at V and 0 bases at J, with 11 bases between. CDR3 sequence: CASSGGMGSYEQYF. The CDR3 DNA reads TGTGCCAGCAGCGGAGGGATGGGCTCCTACGAGCAGTACTTC.

This clone appeared once. V gene TRBV18 combines with J gene TRBJ1-2; D is possibly TRBD1 (6 bases). The CDR3 consists of 19 residues. V lost 5 bases to trimming and J lost 0 bases, with 25 bases between them. In germline, CDR1 is KGHSH, CDR2 LQKENI. The CDR3: CASSARGPGFNDPNYGYTF. The CDR3 nucleotides are TGTGCCAGCTCAGCGCGGGGGCCAGGGTTCAATGACCCTAACTATGGCTACACCTTC.

V usage is TRBV4-2 and J usage is TRBJ2-7; 7 positions match TRBD1. Germline V gene data show CDR1 as LGHNA and CDR2 as YNFKEQ. The CDR3 consists of 17 residues. Germline trimming cut 1 base from V and 3 bases from J; bases unmatched to any gene: 12. Here the CDR3 reads CASSQVPTGSSLYEQYF. DNA for the CDR3: TGTGCCAGCAGCCAAGTCCCGACAGGGTCGTCTCTCTACGAGCAGTACTTC.

For this clone: This may arise from a read error, as a much more abundant clone is one base away. The CDR3 coding sequence is TGTGCCAGCAGCTTCGACAGGGGAAATTCACCCCTCCACTTT. Its translation: CASSFDRGNSPLHF. The V call is TRBV7-9, the J call TRBJ1-6; the match to TRBD1 covers 8 bases. V was clipped by 3 bases and J by 7 bases; unmatched bases: 2. The CDR3 runs to 14 residues. Germline CDR1 SEHNR, CDR2 FQNEAQ (reference sequence).

This chain connects TRBV4-2 to TRBJ2-2; 7 nucleotides align to TRBD1. V lost 4 bases and J lost 3; bases outside the gene matches: 20. The CDR3 sequence is 20 residues long. CDR1 is LGHNA, CDR2 YNFKEQ, per germline. CDR3 residues: CASSPGSIQGPESYTGELFF. Written as DNA, the CDR3 is TGTGCCAGCAGCCCAGGTTCAATACAGGGGCCAGAAAGTTACACCGGGGAGCTGTTTTTT.

The chain recombines TRBV14 with TRBJ1-2, with D possibly TRBD1 on 6 matching bases. Between the trimmed V and J ends, which lost 5 bases and 4 bases, there was a span of 20 bases. Germline V gene lookup returns CDR1 SGHDN and CDR2 FVKESK. This CDR3 contains 16 residues. CDR3 DNA: TGTGCCAGCAGCAAATTCACAGGGATCTTCGGCTATGGCTACACCTTC. It translates to CASSKFTGIFGYGYTF.

The chain uses TRBV11-2 and TRBJ2-7, with 9 bases that match TRBD2. The CDR3 runs 15 residues. Germline CDR1 SGHAT, CDR2 FQNNGV. Unmatched junction bases numbered 8, after V lost 2 bases and J lost 6 bases. The CDR3 loop reads CASSLLAGDLSEQYF. The CDR3 DNA is TGTGCCAGCAGCTTATTAGCGGGGGACTTATCCGAGCAGTACTTC.